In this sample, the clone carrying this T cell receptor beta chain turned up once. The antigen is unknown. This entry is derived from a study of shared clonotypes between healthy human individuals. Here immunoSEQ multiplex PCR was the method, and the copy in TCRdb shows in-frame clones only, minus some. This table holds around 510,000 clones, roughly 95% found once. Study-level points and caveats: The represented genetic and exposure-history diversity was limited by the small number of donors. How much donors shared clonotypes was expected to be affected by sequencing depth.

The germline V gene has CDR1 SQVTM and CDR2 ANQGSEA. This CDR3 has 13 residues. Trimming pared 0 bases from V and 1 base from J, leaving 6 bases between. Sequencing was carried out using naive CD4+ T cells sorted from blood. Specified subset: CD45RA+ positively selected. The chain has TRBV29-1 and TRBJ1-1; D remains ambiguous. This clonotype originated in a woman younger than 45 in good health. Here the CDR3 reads CSVEDLGNTEAFF. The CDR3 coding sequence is TGCAGCGTTGAAGATCTGGGGAACACTGAAGCTTTCTTT. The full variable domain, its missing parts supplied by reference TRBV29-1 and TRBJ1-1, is SAVISQKPSRDICQRGTSLTIQCQVDSQVTMMFWYRQQPGQSLTLIATANQGSEATYESGFVIDKFPISRPNLTFSTLTVSNMSPEDSSIYLCSVEDLGNTEAFFGQGTRLTVV.